This TCR beta chain was identified in a study of T cells in localized non-small cell lung cancer. General observations from the study: Exceeding tumor, uninvolved adjacent lung had the highest T cell clonality. Researchers found a median around 59 of the top 100 tumor clones in adjacent lung.

This CDR3 contains 15 residues. V lost 7 bases, J lost 4 bases, and 11 bases stayed unmatched. Per the germline V gene, CDR1 is MNHNS and CDR2 is SASEGT. Concerning this clone itself: Its target is not known.

TCRdb's table, derived via immunoSEQ multiplex PCR, lists solely in-frame clones and lacks some. Here the sample spans 25,000 to 30,000 clones, around 93% being singletons. The clonotype comes from a woman aged 40-75 years with stage III lung adenocarcinoma. Sequenced material: peripheral blood mononuclear cells, taken before any cancer treatment. The gene calls are TRBV6-1 and TRBJ2-7, with 9 bases lining up with TRBD1. The CDR3 DNA reads as TGTGCCAGCACTCGAGGGGGGACAGGGACATACGAGCAGTACTTC. Encoded protein: CASTRGGTGTYEQYF.